This T cell receptor (beta chain) is from a study of blood T cell repertoires in COVID-19. Study-level background: Samples of COVID-19 (acute and convalescent) were obtained from the United States, Italy and Spain. T cells, B-cell-depleted T cells, or PBMCs supplied cDNA or gDNA.

The CDR3 spans 14 residues. Germline CDR1 reads SGHRS; CDR2 reads YFSETQ. V lost 2 bases, J lost 5 bases, and 13 bases lay in between. As processed by the authors: Reference gene primer amplification yielded estimated nucleated cell counts. The method was immunoSEQ multiplex PCR; TCRdb's version includes in-frame clones alone and lacks a portion of them. For V, J and clone size, that table is used; D and trimming come from the DNA. The repertoire holds 130,000 to 150,000 clones, with 80% to 90% as singletons. The sequencing sample was made of peripheral blood. The chain has TRBV5-1 and TRBJ2-5; D perhaps matches TRBD1 (6 bases). This TCR was sampled from an older woman with active COVID-19. The CDR3 loop reads CASSFQGQGETQYF. The CDR3 bases are TGCGCCAGCAGCTTCCAGGGTCAGGGGGAGACCCAGTACTTC.